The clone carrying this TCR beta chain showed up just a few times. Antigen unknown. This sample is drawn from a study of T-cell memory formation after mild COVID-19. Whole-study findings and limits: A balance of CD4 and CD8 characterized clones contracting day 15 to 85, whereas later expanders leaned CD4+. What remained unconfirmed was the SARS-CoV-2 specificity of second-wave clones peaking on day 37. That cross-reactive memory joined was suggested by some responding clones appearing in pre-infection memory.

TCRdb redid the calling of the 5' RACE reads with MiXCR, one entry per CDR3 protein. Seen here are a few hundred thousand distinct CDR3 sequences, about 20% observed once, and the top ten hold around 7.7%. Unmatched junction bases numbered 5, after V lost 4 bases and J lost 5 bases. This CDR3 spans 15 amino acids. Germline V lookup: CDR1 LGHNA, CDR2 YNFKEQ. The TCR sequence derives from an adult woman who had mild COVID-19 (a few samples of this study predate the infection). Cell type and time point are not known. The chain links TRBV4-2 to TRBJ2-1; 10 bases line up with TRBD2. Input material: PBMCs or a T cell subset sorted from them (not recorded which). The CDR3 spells CASSPEREGNNEQFF. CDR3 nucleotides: TGTGCCAGCAGCCCGGAGCGGGAGGGTAACAATGAGCAGTTCTTC.